The 10 T cell receptor beta chains below were found in one sample sequenced in a study of blood T cell repertoires in COVID-19. Method: immunoSEQ multiplex PCR; TCRdb's copy keeps in-frame clones and lacks some. The table lists about 160,000 clones, about 80% of them singletons. The material sequenced was PBMCs or T cells enriched from blood (not recorded which). Every receptor here comes from a man aged 45 to 65 who had recovered from COVID-19.

This sequence joins TRBV5-1 and TRBJ1-2; 8 nucleotides line up with TRBD1. Looked up from germline, CDR1 is SGHRS and CDR2 is YFSETQ. The CDR3 has 14 residues. The V segment lost 1 base and the J segment 8 bases; nucleotides outside the gene matches: 7. CDR3 in amino acids: CASSLPGQARGYTF. Written as DNA, the CDR3 is TGCGCCAGCAGCTTGCCGGGACAGGCTCGGGGCTACACCTTC. The variable domain in full, with the rest retrieved from reference TRBV5-1 and TRBJ1-2, is KAGVTQTPRYLIKTRGQQVTLSCSPISGHRSVSWYQQTPGQGLQFLFEYFSETQRNKGNFPGRFSGRQFSNSRSEMNVSTLELGDSALYLCASSLPGQARGYTFGSGTRLTVV.

Here the CDR3 DNA reads TGTGCCAGTAGTGGATCCGGGACAGGGGACTATGGCTACACCTTC. Translating it yields CASSGSGTGDYGYTF. This rearrangement joins TRBV19 to TRBJ1-2, with 10 bases identical to TRBD1. CDR3 size: 15 residues. J lost 3 bases, V lost 5 bases, and 6 bases had no gene match. Germline lookup yields CDR1 LNHDA and CDR2 SQIVND (reference sequence).

This clone showed up just once. The V and J genes are TRBV7-3 and TRBJ2-2; D might be TRBD1 (5 bases). Deletions cut 4 bases from V and 2 bases from J, with 8 bases between. CDR1 is SGHTA, CDR2 FQGTGA, per germline. CDR3 length: 14 amino acids. The chain's CDR3 is CASSSQGNTGELFF. The CDR3 nucleotides are TGTGCCAGCAGCTCCCAGGGTAACACCGGGGAGCTGTTTTTT.

This sequence joins TRBV5-1 and TRBJ1-1, with TRBD1 matching 7 bases. The germline gives CDR1 SGHRS, CDR2 YFSETQ. The CDR3 is 15 residues long. Unmatched junction bases numbered 4, after V lost 1 base and J lost 1 base. CDR3 bases: TGCGCCAGCAGCTTGAAGGGACAGACGAACACTGAAGCTTTCTTT. Encoded protein: CASSLKGQTNTEAFF.

As regards this clone: The same CDR3 can be traced to other DNA sequences in this sample. The gene calls are TRBV12-3 or TRBV12-4 and TRBJ1-1, with D possibly being TRBD1 (6 bases). The CDR3 loop spans 13 amino acids. The germline V and J ends were trimmed by 2 bases and 5 bases, with 9 bases remaining between them. The CDR3 sequence: CASSLTGLTEAFF. Here the CDR3 DNA reads TGTGCCAGCAGTTTAACAGGGTTGACTGAAGCTTTCTTT.

This rearrangement joins TRBV7-2 to TRBJ2-7; TRBD1 matches at 9 bases. Germline CDR1 SGHTA, CDR2 FQGNSA. The CDR3 contains 16 residues. V was pared by 1 base and J by 4 bases, with 8 bases of the junction left unmatched. CDR3 sequence reads: CASSLGQGQGLYEQYF. DNA of the CDR3: TGTGCCAGCAGCTTAGGGCAGGGACAGGGACTTTACGAGCAGTACTTC.

The rearrangement joins TRBV9 to TRBJ2-2; 12 positions match TRBD2. The J segment lost 6 bases and the V segment lost 4 bases, leaving 7 bases of the junction unmatched. CDR1 is SGDLS and CDR2 is YYNGEE in the germline V gene. There are 16 residues in the CDR3. CDR3 coding DNA: TGTGCCAGCAGCTCCCGTTCTAGCGGGGGGGCCGGGGAGCTGTTTTTT. Protein product: CASSSRSSGGAGELFF. The entire variable domain, with the rest obtained from reference TRBV9 and TRBJ2-2, is as follows: DSGVTQTPKHLITATGQRVTLRCSPRSGDLSVYWYQQSLDQGLQFLIQYYNGEERAKGNILERFSAQQFPDLHSELNLSSLELGDSALYFCASSSRSSGGAGELFFGEGSRLTVL.

This chain uses TRBV19 with TRBJ1-5; D unclear. V was clipped by 1 base and J by 7 bases, with 11 bases between them. This CDR3 is 14 amino acids long. CDR1 is LNHDA and CDR2 is SQIVND in the germline V gene (reference sequence). CDR3 sequence: CASSIVAGYQPQHF. Here the CDR3 DNA reads TGTGCCAGTAGTATAGTAGCCGGGTACCAGCCCCAGCATTTT.

The V gene is TRBV11-2, the J gene TRBJ2-3; 7 bases fit TRBD2. The germline CDR1 and CDR2 sequences are SGHAT and FQNNGV. The V gene end was trimmed by 6 bases and the J gene end by 0 bases; junction bases not matched to a gene: 6. The CDR3 contains 15 residues. The CDR3 is CASRTSLPSTDTQYF. CDR3 coding DNA: TGTGCCAGCAGGACTAGCCTCCCTAGCACAGATACGCAGTATTTT.

The rearrangement joins TRBV2 to TRBJ1-6; 9 bases match TRBD1. The length of the CDR3 is 12 residues. Trimming removed 5 bases from V and 14 bases from J; junction bases left unmatched: 4. CDR1 and CDR2 (germline): SNHLY, FYNNEI. CDR3 DNA sequence: TGTGCCAGCAGTTCCGGGACAGGGTCCCTCCACTTT. Translated, it gives CASSSGTGSLHF.